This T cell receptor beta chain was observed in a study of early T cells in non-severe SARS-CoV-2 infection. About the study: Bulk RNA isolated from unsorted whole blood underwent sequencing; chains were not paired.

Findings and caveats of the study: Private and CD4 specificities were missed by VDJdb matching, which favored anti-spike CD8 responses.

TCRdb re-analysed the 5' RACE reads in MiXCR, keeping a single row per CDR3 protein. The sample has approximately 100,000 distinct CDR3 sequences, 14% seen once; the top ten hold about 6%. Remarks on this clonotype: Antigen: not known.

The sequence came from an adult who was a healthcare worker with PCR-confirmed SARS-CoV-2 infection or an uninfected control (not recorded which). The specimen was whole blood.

The CDR3 region is CASRLRTASSPLHF. DNA for the CDR3: TGTGCCAGCAGACTACGGACAGCCTCTTCACCCCTCCACTTT. This chain joins TRBV28 and TRBJ1-6; possibly TRBD1 for D (6 bases). The CDR3 covers 14 residues. The germline CDR1 and CDR2 sequences are MDHEN and SYDVKM. Trimming left V 6 bases short and J 9 bases short, with 15 bases between.